The text below deals with one TCR beta chain. The table came from immunoSEQ multiplex PCR; TCRdb's copy has only in-frame clones and leaves some out. The sample contains some 65,000 clones, approximately 93% of which appear only once. Germline CDR1 is SGHRS and CDR2 is YFSETQ. CDR3 length equals 13 residues. Trimming removed 1 base at V and 5 bases at J, with 9 bases between. These data belong to a study of cytomegalovirus exposure and HLA in healthy donors. This receptor was identified in a man younger than 35 in good health and CMV-seropositive. V usage is TRBV5-1 and J usage is TRBJ2-5, with TRBD1 as a possible D gene (5 bases). Material: PBMCs. The CDR3 DNA follows: TGCGCCAGCAGCTTGCCAGGGCAGGAGACCCAGTACTTC. Protein sequence: CASSLPGQETQYF.